The source of this T cell receptor (beta chain) is a study of blood T cell repertoires in COVID-19. TCRdb's copy holds only in-frame clones and misses some; the assay was immunoSEQ multiplex PCR. The data contain 75,000 to 100,000 clones, around 85% of them singletons. J was trimmed by 4 bases and V by 2 bases; bases with no gene match: 1. CDR3 length: 13 residues. CDR1 MDHEN and CDR2 SYDVKM come from the germline V gene. The chain recombines TRBV28 with TRBJ1-2; 7 bases fit TRBD1. The sample comprised peripheral blood. This receptor was obtained from a woman at least 80 years old with acute or convalescent COVID-19. The CDR3 protein is CASSLAGGYGYTF. CDR3 DNA: TGTGCCAGCAGTTTAGCAGGGGGCTATGGCTACACCTTC.